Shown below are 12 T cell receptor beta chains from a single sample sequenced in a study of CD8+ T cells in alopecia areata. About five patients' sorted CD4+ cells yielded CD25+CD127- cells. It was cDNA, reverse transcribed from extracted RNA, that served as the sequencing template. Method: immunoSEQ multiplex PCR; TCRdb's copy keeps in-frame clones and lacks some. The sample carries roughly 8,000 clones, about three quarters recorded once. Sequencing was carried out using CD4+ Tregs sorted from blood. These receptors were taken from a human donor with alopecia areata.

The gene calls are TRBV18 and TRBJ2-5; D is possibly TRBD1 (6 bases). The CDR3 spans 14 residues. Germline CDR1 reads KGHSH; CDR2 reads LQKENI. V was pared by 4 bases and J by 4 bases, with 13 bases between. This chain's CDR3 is CASSLQGLGETQYF. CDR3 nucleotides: TGTGCCAGCTCACTACAGGGTTTGGGAGAGACCCAGTACTTC.

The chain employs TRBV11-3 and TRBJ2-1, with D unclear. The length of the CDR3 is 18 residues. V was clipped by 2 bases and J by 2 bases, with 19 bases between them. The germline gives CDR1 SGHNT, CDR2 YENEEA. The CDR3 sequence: CASSLKTYGVSAYNEQFF. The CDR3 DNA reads TGTGCCAGCAGCTTAAAGACTTATGGCGTATCCGCCTACAATGAGCAGTTCTTC.

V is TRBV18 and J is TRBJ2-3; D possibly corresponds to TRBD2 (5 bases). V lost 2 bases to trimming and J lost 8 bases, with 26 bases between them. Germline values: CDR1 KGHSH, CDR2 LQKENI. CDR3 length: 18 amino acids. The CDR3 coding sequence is TGTGCCAGCTCACCAACAGTGAGGGCAATAGCGCGGGCGGGTACGCAGTATTTT. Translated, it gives CASSPTVRAIARAGTQYF.

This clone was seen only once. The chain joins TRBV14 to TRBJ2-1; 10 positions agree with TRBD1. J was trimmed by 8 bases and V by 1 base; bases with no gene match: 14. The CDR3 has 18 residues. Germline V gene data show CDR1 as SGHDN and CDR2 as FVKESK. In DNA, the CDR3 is TGTGCCAGCAGCCAAGTATACCTGCGGGACAGGGGACTGGATGAGCAGTTCTTC. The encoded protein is CASSQVYLRDRGLDEQFF.

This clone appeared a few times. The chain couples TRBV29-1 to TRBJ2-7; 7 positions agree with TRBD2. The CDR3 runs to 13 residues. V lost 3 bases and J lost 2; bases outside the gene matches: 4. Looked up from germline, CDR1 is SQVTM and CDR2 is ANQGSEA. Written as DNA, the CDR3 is TGCAGCGTTGATGGGGGGGGGACCTACGAGCAGTACTTC. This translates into CSVDGGGTYEQYF.

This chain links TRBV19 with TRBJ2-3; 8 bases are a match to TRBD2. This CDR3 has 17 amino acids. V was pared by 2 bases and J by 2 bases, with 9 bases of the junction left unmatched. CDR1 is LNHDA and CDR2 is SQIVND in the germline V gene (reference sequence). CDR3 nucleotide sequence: TGTGCCAGTAGTATAAGTGGCGCGGGGGGACCCACAGATACGCAGTATTTT. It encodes CASSISGAGGPTDTQYF.

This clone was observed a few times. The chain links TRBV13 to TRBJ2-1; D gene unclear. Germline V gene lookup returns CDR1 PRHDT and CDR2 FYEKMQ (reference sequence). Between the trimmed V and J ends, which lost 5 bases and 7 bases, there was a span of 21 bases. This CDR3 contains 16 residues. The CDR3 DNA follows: TGTGCCAGCAGCCGTACATTCGAGGTCTGGCCGAATGAGCAGTTCTTC. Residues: CASSRTFEVWPNEQFF. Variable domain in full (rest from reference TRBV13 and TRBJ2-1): AAGVIQSPRHLIKEKRETATLKCYPIPRHDTVYWYQQGPGQDPQFLISFYEKMQSDKGSIPDRFSAQQFSDYHSELNMSSLELGDSALYFCASSRTFEVWPNEQFFGPGTRLTVL.

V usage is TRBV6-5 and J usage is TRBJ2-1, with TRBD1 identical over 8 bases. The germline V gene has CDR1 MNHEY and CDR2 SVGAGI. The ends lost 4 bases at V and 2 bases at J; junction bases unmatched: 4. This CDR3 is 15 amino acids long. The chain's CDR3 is CASSLDRVAYNEQFF. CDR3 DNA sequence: TGTGCCAGCAGTTTGGACAGGGTCGCCTACAATGAGCAGTTCTTC.

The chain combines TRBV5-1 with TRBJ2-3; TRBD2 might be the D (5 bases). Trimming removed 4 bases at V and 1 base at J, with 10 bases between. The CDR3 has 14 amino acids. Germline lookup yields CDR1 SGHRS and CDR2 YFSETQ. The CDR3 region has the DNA TGCGCCAGCAGCCCGCCGCGGGGCACAGATACGCAGTATTTT. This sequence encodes CASSPPRGTDTQYF.

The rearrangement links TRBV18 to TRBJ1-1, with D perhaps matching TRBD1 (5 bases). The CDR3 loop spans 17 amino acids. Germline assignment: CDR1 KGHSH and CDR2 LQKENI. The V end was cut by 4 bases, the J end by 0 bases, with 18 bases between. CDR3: CASSLLAVGQVNTEAFF. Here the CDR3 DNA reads TGTGCCAGCTCACTTCTTGCTGTGGGGCAGGTGAACACTGAAGCTTTCTTT.

CDR3 sequence: CASSRVGETQYF. CDR3 in DNA: TGCGCCAGCAGTCGCGTGGGCGAGACCCAGTACTTC. This rearrangement joins TRBV23-1 to TRBJ2-5; D is ambiguous. TRBV23-1 is an ORF for which the function is uncertain. The CDR3 covers 12 residues. V dropped 4 bases and J dropped 5 bases, with 8 bases sitting between them.

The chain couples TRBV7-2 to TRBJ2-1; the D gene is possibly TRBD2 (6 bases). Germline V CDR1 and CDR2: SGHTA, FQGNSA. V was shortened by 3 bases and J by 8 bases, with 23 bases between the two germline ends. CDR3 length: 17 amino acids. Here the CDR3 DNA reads TGTGCCAGCAGCTTTCCAGCGGGCTTGGGCTTACTCGATGAGCAGTTCTTC. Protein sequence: CASSFPAGLGLLDEQFF.